A single sample is the source of the 27 T cell receptor beta chains below, sequenced in a study of T cell responses to AZD1222 COVID-19 vaccine. Profiling relied on immunoSEQ multiplex PCR, and the TCRdb table lists in-frame clones only, not all of them. The data show fewer than 150,000 clones, roughly 93% seen once. Sequences were derived from peripheral blood, sampled on day 0 of AZD1222 vaccination. Receptors were obtained from an adult in good health.

This clone was seen only once. The chain combines TRBV7-2 with TRBJ2-1, with 8 bases matching TRBD2. This CDR3 has 16 amino acids. V shed 3 bases and J 0 bases; nucleotides not matched to a gene: 4. Germline loops: CDR1 SGHTA, CDR2 FQGNSA. This chain's CDR3 is CASSFWGTSSYNEQFF. CDR3 nucleotides: TGTGCCAGCAGCTTCTGGGGGACTAGCTCCTACAATGAGCAGTTCTTC. The whole variable domain, remainder taken from reference TRBV7-2 and TRBJ2-1, is GAGVSQSPSNKVTEKGKDVELRCDPISGHTALYWYRQSLGQGLEFLIYFQGNSAPDKSGLPSDRFSAERTGGSVSTLTIQRTQQEDSAVYLCASSFWGTSSYNEQFFGPGTRLTVL.

This rearrangement joins TRBV18 to TRBJ1-3; unclear D gene. V lost 2 bases and J lost 0, with 8 bases in between. This CDR3 spans 15 amino acids. Germline lookup yields CDR1 KGHSH and CDR2 LQKENI. CDR3 bases: TGTGCCAGCTCACCATCTGCAAGCTCTGGAAACACCATATATTTT. This sequence encodes CASSPSASSGNTIYF.

V and J are TRBV29-1 and TRBJ1-2; possible D gene TRBD1, 6 bases. This CDR3 has 14 residues. Deletions cut 3 bases from V and 8 bases from J, with 19 bases between. Germline CDR1 reads SQVTM; CDR2 reads ANQGSEA. The CDR3 nucleotides read TGCAGCGTTGATACAGGACAGATTTTATTGGGCTACACCTTC. This encodes CSVDTGQILLGYTF.

The gene calls are TRBV19 and TRBJ2-1; 8 nucleotides agree with TRBD2. Germline V CDR1 and CDR2: LNHDA, SQIVND (reference sequence). Germline trimming cut 3 bases from V and 8 bases from J; bases unmatched to any gene: 3. The CDR3 has 13 residues. CDR3 nucleotide sequence: TGTGCCAGTAGTATGGGACTAGGGCATGAGCAGTTCTTC. This encodes CASSMGLGHEQFF.

The chain couples TRBV7-9 to TRBJ1-4; 9 bases are shared with TRBD1. The CDR3 sequence is 16 residues long. The V and J ends lost 7 bases and 3 bases, in that order; junction bases with no gene match: 9. Germline assignment: CDR1 SEHNR and CDR2 FQNEAQ (reference sequence). The CDR3 region has the DNA TGTGCCAGCACCGACAACAGGGGGCCGGCTAATGAAAAACTGTTTTTT. Amino acid sequence: CASTDNRGPANEKLFF. The complete variable domain, with remaining parts taken from reference TRBV7-9 and TRBJ1-4, reads DTGVSQNPRHKITKRGQNVTFRCDPISEHNRLYWYRQTLGQGPEFLTYFQNEAQLEKSRLLSDRFSAERPKGSFSTLEIQRTEQGDSAMYLCASTDNRGPANEKLFFGSGTQLSVL.

The chain joins TRBV7-9 to TRBJ1-4; a weak D match, TRBD1 (6 bases). The CDR3 loop spans 14 amino acids. Trimming shortened V by 2 bases and J by 5 bases, and 9 bases separated the two germline ends. Germline V lookup: CDR1 SEHNR, CDR2 FQNEAQ (reference sequence). The CDR3 bases are TGTGCCAGCAGCTTACAAGGGGGAAATGAAAAACTGTTTTTT. It yields the protein CASSLQGGNEKLFF.

This clone was recorded a few times. The rearrangement joins TRBV5-1 to TRBJ1-2, with 8 positions matching TRBD1. The CDR3 has 14 amino acids. The germline gives CDR1 SGHRS, CDR2 YFSETQ. Losses at the gene ends were 7 bases for V and 8 bases for J; bases not matched to a gene: 13. CDR3 DNA: TGCGCCAGCGGATCCCAGACAGGGGCCCCCGGCTACACCTTC. Residues: CASGSQTGAPGYTF.

The chain carries TRBV19 and TRBJ1-2; D is undetermined. This CDR3 has 16 amino acids. Deletions cut 2 bases from V and 1 base from J, with 14 bases between. Germline loops: CDR1 LNHDA, CDR2 SQIVND (reference sequence). CDR3 residues: CASSISARLLNYGYTF. CDR3 coding DNA: TGTGCCAGTAGTATATCAGCGCGGCTTCTTAACTATGGCTACACCTTC. The full variable domain, its missing parts supplied by reference TRBV19 and TRBJ1-2, is DGGITQSPKYLFRKEGQNVTLSCEQNLNHDAMYWYRQDPGQGLRLIYYSQIVNDFQKGDIAEGYSVSREKKESFPLTVTSAQKNPTAFYLCASSISARLLNYGYTFGSGTRLTVV.

The CDR3 is CASSETGTSVYEQFF. The CDR3 nucleotides read TGTGCCAGCAGCGAAACCGGGACTAGCGTTTATGAGCAGTTCTTC. The chain uses TRBV9 and TRBJ2-1; 10 positions match TRBD2. V was pared by 3 bases and J by 8 bases, with 8 bases of the junction left unmatched. The CDR3 has 15 residues. From germline, CDR1 is SGDLS and CDR2 YYNGEE.

The J gene is TRBJ1-1, the V gene TRBV27; the match to TRBD1 covers 7 bases. With V trimmed by 5 bases and J by 3 bases, 9 bases remained unmatched. Germline loops: CDR1 MNHEY, CDR2 SMNVEV (reference sequence). The CDR3 runs to 15 residues. The CDR3 nucleotides are TGTGCCAGCAGTGGGATCCACAGGGGAGACACTGAAGCTTTCTTT. Translating it yields CASSGIHRGDTEAFF.

This clone was recorded once. The genes are TRBV5-4 and TRBJ2-3; 9 positions match TRBD1. Trimming cost V 2 bases and J 8 bases; bases outside gene matches: 6. The CDR3 length is 14 residues. In germline, CDR1 is SGHNT, CDR2 YYREEE (reference sequence). This chain's CDR3 is CASSLQGAPSTQYF. The CDR3 DNA sequence: TGTGCCAGCAGCTTACAGGGGGCGCCGAGTACGCAGTATTTT. Full variable domain (remainder filled in from reference TRBV5-4 and TRBJ2-3): ETGVTQSPTHLIKTRGQQVTLRCSSQSGHNTVSWYQQALGQGPQFIFQYYREEENGRGNFPPRFSGLQFPNYSSELNVNALELDDSALYLCASSLQGAPSTQYFGPGTRLTVL.

The rearrangement uses TRBV29-1 and TRBJ2-5, with 13 bases identical to TRBD2. Germline V gene data show CDR1 as SQVTM and CDR2 as ANQGSEA. The CDR3 covers 15 residues. J lost 3 bases, V lost 4 bases, and 5 bases had no gene match. The CDR3 loop reads CSVARTSGRKETQYF. Here the CDR3 DNA reads TGCAGCGTTGCACGGACTAGCGGGAGAAAAGAGACCCAGTACTTC.

To note about this clone: Other DNA sequences within the sample encode an identical CDR3. This rearrangement joins TRBV18 to TRBJ1-1, with D unclear. This CDR3 spans 13 amino acids. CDR1 KGHSH and CDR2 LQKENI come from the germline V gene. Between the trimmed V and J ends, which lost 0 bases and 2 bases, there was a span of 4 bases. CDR3 nucleotides: TGTGCCAGCTCACCACCAGGAAACACTGAAGCTTTCTTT. It yields the protein CASSPPGNTEAFF. The whole variable domain, filled in from reference TRBV18 and TRBJ1-1, reads NAGVMQNPRHLVRRRGQEARLRCSPMKGHSHVYWYRQLPEEGLKFMVYLQKENIIDESGMPKERFSAEFPKEGPSILRIQQVVRGDSAAYFCASSPPGNTEAFFGQGTRLTVV.

The CDR3 coding sequence is TGTGCCAGCAGTCCCGGCCTGCTCCAATCGACTAGCGGGAGTATAGAGCAGTACTTC. Its protein is CASSPGLLQSTSGSIEQYF. The rearrangement links TRBV27 to TRBJ2-7; TRBD2 agrees at 12 bases. Trimming took 5 bases from V and 7 from J; bases not matched to a gene: 21. Germline V gene data show CDR1 as MNHEY and CDR2 as SMNVEV (reference sequence). There are 19 residues in the CDR3.

V and J are TRBV29-1 and TRBJ1-2; a weak D match, TRBD1 (6 bases). Germline V lookup: CDR1 SQVTM, CDR2 ANQGSEA. V lost 0 bases to trimming and J lost 7 bases, with 12 bases between them. This CDR3 region has 13 residues. Here the CDR3 reads CSVEDPGAGGYTF. CDR3 in DNA: TGCAGCGTTGAAGATCCGGGGGCAGGTGGCTACACCTTC.

The chain has TRBV5-5 and TRBJ1-2; D ambiguous. The V end was cut by 4 bases, the J end by 5 bases, with 18 bases between. This CDR3 comprises 15 residues. Germline V gene data show CDR1 as SGHKS and CDR2 as YYEKEE (reference sequence). The CDR3 coding sequence is TGTGCCAGCAGCATCCTGACACAGCTTACATATGGCTACACCTTC. Translated: CASSILTQLTYGYTF. Full variable domain (rest looked up from reference TRBV5-5 and TRBJ1-2): DAGVTQSPTHLIKTRGQQVTLRCSPISGHKSVSWYQQVLGQGPQFIFQYYEKEERGRGNFPDRFSARQFPNYSSELNVNALLLGDSALYLCASSILTQLTYGYTFGSGTRLTVV.

V usage is TRBV5-1 and J usage is TRBJ1-1; 8 bases map to TRBD1. The CDR3 consists of 15 residues. Per germline, CDR1 SGHRS and CDR2 YFSETQ. V lost 3 bases to trimming and J lost 0 bases; unmatched junction nucleotides: 4. The CDR3 spells CASSWQGAVNTEAFF. The CDR3 DNA follows: TGCGCCAGCAGCTGGCAGGGGGCCGTGAACACTGAAGCTTTCTTT.

V is TRBV5-4 and J is TRBJ2-1; D tentatively fits TRBD1 or TRBD2 (5 bases each). Germline V gene data show CDR1 as SGHNT and CDR2 as YYREEE (reference sequence). V was shortened by 0 bases and J by 8 bases, with 18 bases between the two germline ends. The CDR3 totals 16 residues. The CDR3 region is CASSLGRGASSHEQFF. The CDR3 DNA reads as TGTGCCAGCAGCTTGGGTCGGGGCGCATCAAGCCATGAGCAGTTCTTC.

V usage is TRBV2 and J usage is TRBJ1-6; D is ambiguous. Germline V gene data show CDR1 as SNHLY and CDR2 as FYNNEI. The V gene lost 4 bases and the J gene lost 10 bases, with 5 bases spanning the gap. The CDR3 loop spans 11 amino acids. The chain's CDR3 is CASSGQSPLHF. CDR3 nucleotides: TGTGCCAGCAGTGGACAATCACCCCTCCACTTT.

The chain uses TRBV11-1 and TRBJ2-1; 11 positions match TRBD2. The ends lost 1 base at V and 9 bases at J; junction bases unmatched: 8. Germline CDR1 and CDR2: SGHAT and FQDESV (reference sequence). The CDR3 is 16 residues long. DNA of the CDR3: TGTGCCAGCAGCTTAGAGTTAGCGGGAGGGCCGGGTGAGCAGTTCTTC. Translation: CASSLELAGGPGEQFF.

The J gene is TRBJ1-1, the V gene TRBV12-5; a possible D gene is TRBD1 (5 bases). Trimming took 3 bases from V and 1 from J, leaving 12 bases between them. The CDR3 totals 15 residues. Per germline, CDR1 LGHNT and CDR2 FRNRAP. The CDR3 region is CASGLGAQTNTEAFF. CDR3 nucleotides: TGTGCTAGTGGTTTAGGGGCACAGACGAACACTGAAGCTTTCTTT.

The chain links TRBV5-1 to TRBJ1-1, with D uncertain. CDR1 SGHRS and CDR2 YFSETQ come from the germline V gene. This CDR3 comprises 14 residues. V shed 0 bases and J shed 1 base, with 7 bases lying between them. The CDR3 region is CASSLARSNTEAFF. The CDR3 DNA is TGCGCCAGCAGCTTGGCAAGATCGAACACTGAAGCTTTCTTT.

The chain combines TRBV28 with TRBJ1-2, with D possibly TRBD1 on 6 matching bases. The germline V gene encodes CDR1 MDHEN and CDR2 SYDVKM. CDR3 length equals 16 residues. V dropped 4 bases and J dropped 4 bases, with 19 bases sitting between them. This CDR3 is CASSSNRDIGPYGYTF. CDR3 in DNA: TGTGCCAGCAGTTCAAACCGGGACATAGGGCCCTATGGCTACACCTTC.

The CDR3 loop is CASSLQGAVSSPLHF. The DNA of the CDR3 is TGTGCCAGCAGTTTGCAGGGAGCGGTTTCCTCACCCCTCCACTTT. V is TRBV28 and J is TRBJ1-6; D is perhaps TRBD1 (5 bases). V lost 3 bases to trimming and J lost 10 bases, with 16 bases between them. The CDR3 extends over 15 amino acids. Germline-derived CDR1 and CDR2 are MDHEN and SYDVKM. Looking up the rest from reference TRBV28 and TRBJ1-6 gives the full variable domain: DVKVTQSSRYLVKRTGEKVFLECVQDMDHENMFWYRQDPGLGLRLIYFSYDVKMKEKGDIPEGYSVSREKKERFSLILESASTNQTSMYLCASSLQGAVSSPLHFGNGTRLTVT.

The V call is TRBV19, the J call TRBJ1-2, with TRBD1 matching 10 bases. The germline CDR1 and CDR2 sequences are LNHDA and SQIVND (reference sequence). The CDR3 is made up of 14 amino acids. Trimming removed 5 bases from V and 4 bases from J; junction bases left unmatched: 4. The CDR3 nucleotides are TGTGCCAGTAGTGGGGGACAGGGGAGCTATGGCTACACCTTC. The encoded protein is CASSGGQGSYGYTF.

The V and J genes are TRBV7-9 and TRBJ1-4, with TRBD1 identical over 7 bases. J lost 5 bases, V lost 6 bases, and 9 bases had no gene match. The germline V gene has CDR1 SEHNR and CDR2 FQNEAQ (reference sequence). CDR3 length equals 15 residues. The chain's CDR3 is CASSQGGQTNEKLFF. In DNA, the CDR3 is TGTGCCAGCAGTCAGGGGGGACAGACGAATGAAAAACTGTTTTTT.

This chain links TRBV29-1 with TRBJ1-2; possible D gene TRBD1, 6 bases. This CDR3 has 13 amino acids. Looked up from germline, CDR1 is SQVTM and CDR2 is ANQGSEA. Trimming cost V 0 bases and J 12 bases, with 17 bases left between them. As DNA, the CDR3 is TGCAGCGTTGAAGAAGGAGGGAGGGGGTTTGACACCTTC. Encoded protein: CSVEEGGRGFDTF.